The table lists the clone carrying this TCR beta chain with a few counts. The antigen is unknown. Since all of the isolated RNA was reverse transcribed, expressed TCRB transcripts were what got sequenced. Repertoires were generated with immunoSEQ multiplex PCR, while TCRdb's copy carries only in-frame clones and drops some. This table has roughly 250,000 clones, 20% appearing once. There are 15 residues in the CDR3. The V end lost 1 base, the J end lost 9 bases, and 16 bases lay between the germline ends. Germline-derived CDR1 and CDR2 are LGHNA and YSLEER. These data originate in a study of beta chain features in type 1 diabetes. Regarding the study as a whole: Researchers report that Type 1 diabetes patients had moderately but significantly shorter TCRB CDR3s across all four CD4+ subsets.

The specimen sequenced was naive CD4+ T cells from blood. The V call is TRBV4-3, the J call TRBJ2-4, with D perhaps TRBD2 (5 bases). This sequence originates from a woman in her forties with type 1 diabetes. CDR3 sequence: CASSQAERAGRIQYF. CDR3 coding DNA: TGCGCCAGCAGCCAAGCTGAGAGGGCCGGCCGCATTCAGTACTTC.